What follows are 6 T cell receptor beta chains derived from one specimen sequenced in a study of cytomegalovirus exposure and HLA in healthy donors. Primers for the PCR totalled 60 Vbeta and 13 Jbeta. Data came from immunoSEQ multiplex PCR; TCRdb stores just in-frame clones and leaves some out. Of almost 200,000 clones listed, roughly 77% are singletons. The specimen sequenced was PBMCs. The source of these receptors is a male donor in good health and CMV-seropositive.

The genes are TRBV14 and TRBJ2-1; a weak D match, TRBD2 (5 bases). The CDR3 loop spans 18 amino acids. CDR1 and CDR2 from the germline V gene are SGHDN and FVKESK. V gave up 4 bases and J gave up 1 base, with 20 bases separating them. CDR3 DNA: TGTGCCAGCAGCCCACTAGTACCAACATCCGTGTCCTACAATGAGCAGTTCTTC. It encodes CASSPLVPTSVSYNEQFF.

A remark on this clone: A junction boundary mismatches the germline segment, possibly from a read error. The chain uses TRBV7-9 and TRBJ1-1; weak D call: TRBD1 (6 bases). Per the germline V gene, CDR1 is SEHNR and CDR2 is FQNEAQ (reference sequence). The length of the CDR3 is 16 residues. The CDR3 DNA is TGTTCCAGCAGCTACCTATCTGGGACACCAAACACTGAAGCTTTCTTT. Amino acids: CSSSYLSGTPNTEAFF.

The chain combines TRBV6-1 with TRBJ2-7; TRBD2 might be the D (5 bases). V gave up 8 bases and J gave up 4 bases, with 12 bases separating them. This CDR3 spans 12 amino acids. CDR1 is MNHNS and CDR2 is SASEGT in the germline V gene. The CDR3 DNA follows: TGTGCCAGCTGTATGTGGGAGTACGAGCAGTACTTC. Translating gives CASCMWEYEQYF.

The rearrangement links TRBV6-5 to TRBJ2-3, with a tentative D call TRBD1 (6 bases). This CDR3 contains 14 residues. V gave up 0 bases and J gave up 3 bases, with 7 bases separating them. Germline CDR1 MNHEY, CDR2 SVGAGI. The CDR3 protein is CASSYSGGTDTQYF. In nucleotides, the CDR3 is TGTGCCAGCAGTTACTCAGGGGGTACAGATACGCAGTATTTT.

CDR3 residues: CASSLAGGREDEQFF. CDR3 sequence (DNA): TGTGCCAGCAGCTTAGCAGGTGGGAGGGAGGATGAGCAGTTCTTC. The V call is TRBV7-3, the J call TRBJ2-1, with 7 positions matching TRBD2. The CDR3 consists of 15 residues. V lost 2 bases and J lost 8; bases outside the gene matches: 9. Germline-derived CDR1 and CDR2 are SGHTA and FQGTGA.

This sequence joins TRBV7-8 and TRBJ1-2; TRBD1 matches 8 bases. This CDR3 is 16 amino acids long. CDR1 is SGHVS and CDR2 is FQNEAQ in the germline V gene. V shed 0 bases and J 7 bases; nucleotides not matched to a gene: 10. CDR3 in amino acids: CASSLAPAGGGGGYTF. CDR3 nucleotides: TGTGCCAGCAGCTTAGCGCCGGCAGGGGGCGGGGGTGGCTACACCTTC.